The present entry profiles one T cell receptor (beta chain) with its context. Its antigen remains unidentified. There are no base qualities to consult, and no much larger clone falls within one base. The sample comes from a study of T cells in Graves' hyperthyroidism and ophthalmopathy (dated by TCRdb to between 2018 and 2020). General notes on the study: Peripheral blood samples were taken at initial diagnosis, before any treatment was given. TCR Vbeta CDR3 sequencing of 120 to 150 peripheral blood samples (approximately 44 ophthalmopathy, 75 hyperthyroidism and approximately 17 progressor patients) is reported in the paper. After blood sampling, hyperthyroidism patients were treated with methimazole at a starting dose of 30 mg daily, and ophthalmopathy patients were treated with high-dose intravenous methylprednisolone. The study also compared thyroid tissue and blood T-cell repertoires from about six Graves' hyperthyroidism patients. Whether ophthalmopathy could be predicted prospectively was tested in an independent validation cohort made up of approximately 19 hyperthyroidism patients plus 17 patients who later progressed to ophthalmopathy. The roughly 100 discovery patients were randomly divided into training and test sets at a 7:3 ratio. To identify distinguishing TCR V-J signatures, a discovery cohort of about 100 patients was used, comprising roughly 45 with Graves' ophthalmopathy and 55 to 65 with stable Graves' hyperthyroidism. The investigation overall reported the following: During validation, the model predicted progression to ophthalmopathy a median of around 7 months ahead of onset, with almost 71% sensitivity and 72.22% specificity. A 13 V-J signature model separated ophthalmopathy from stable hyperthyroidism, with roughly 88% sensitivity and about 81% specificity in cross-validation and 80%/75% in testing. Most expanded thyroid clonotypes (frequency above 0.001) were also found in blood, which suggests that blood repertoires may mirror thyroid immune responses. Sample size was not statistically predetermined, and investigators were not blinded to group allocation.

Per the germline V gene, SGHTA is the CDR1 and FQGTGA is the CDR2. V is shortened by 1 base, J by 9 bases, and the region joining them spans 10 bases. Counted from cysteine to phenylalanine, this CDR3 has 13 amino acids. Here the CDR3 DNA is all that survives: 39 bases in frame from base 1. The TCR beta CDR3 regions were amplified from RNA transcripts. The first round of RT-PCR for the TCR CDR3 was performed with the HTBI primer set and the Qiagen OneStep RT-PCR kit. Libraries were constructed in a second round of multiplex PCR, after which size selection and purification were carried out. Paired-end sequencing of the libraries was performed with 100 bp reads on an Illumina HiSeq2000. The study's processing was this. Raw data were processed with SOAPnuke, discarding reads with adapters, uncalled bases, mean Phred below 15, or no exact constant-primer or identifier match. COPE v1.2.5 was used to merge the high-quality paired reads, and each unique nucleotide sequence was defined as a clonotype. MiTCR v1.1 was used to align clonotypes to the IMGT TRBV, TRBD and TRBJ reference segments. Only V-J combinations with frequency above 0.0001, covering 98% to 99.2% of repertoires, were analysed. A TCS score was defined as the ratio of F50 (clonal expansion) to E x V (chaos), with BLOSUM62-based TCRdist applied between CDR3 peptides within each V-J. Welch's t-statistics and random forest reduced fewer than 550 V-J features to 10 to 15, which were used in a naive Bayes classifier (R e1071). TCRdb trimmed public reads at Q25 via fastp, called clones via MiXCR and kept in-frame beta chains. All rows with the same CDR3 protein become a single entry with the most common DNA and genes. The V and J calls and clone size are TCRdb's, not the authors'. This sample comprises about 290,000 distinct CDR3 sequences, approximately 15% of them detected only once. The ten largest clones represent approximately 33% of the sample.

Stable Graves' hyperthyroidism was defined as the absence of progression to ophthalmopathy over 18 months of follow-up. Hyperthyroidism patients were newly diagnosed, had a disease duration of under 2 months, and were aged 18 to 65 years. Exclusion was applied to patients with uncontrolled infections, other autoimmune diseases, pregnancy or lactation. Diagnoses were established on the basis of clinical symptoms, serum thyroxine and TRAb, thyroid ultrasound, and orbital computed tomography. Ficoll-Paque density gradient centrifugation was used to isolate PBMCs from about 9.4 ml of fresh peripheral blood. Total RNA was extracted using Trizol reagent, and RNA quality was assessed on an Agilent 2100 Bioanalyzer.

This chain joins TRBV7-3 to TRBJ2-1, with the D assignment possibly TRBD1 or TRBD2, given 5 matching bases for each. Specimen: blood. This clonotype was sampled from a young man with Graves' hyperthyroidism. The sequenced DNA is TGTGCCAGCAGCTTAAGGTGGGACGGTGAGCAGTTCTTC. The translation is CASSLRWDGEQFF.